The 28 T cell receptor beta chains presented below share a single source sample, sequenced in a study of T cell changes during pregnancy in multiple sclerosis. Produced via immunoSEQ multiplex PCR; TCRdb's table is partial and in-frame only. The table lists about 100,000 clones, about 92% of them singletons, with about 1.9% in the top ten. Sequencing was performed on peripheral blood, taken after pregnancy. These receptors were taken from a female donor with multiple sclerosis, enrolled in a pregnancy study.

V is TRBV11-2 and J is TRBJ2-1; 10 positions match TRBD2. In germline, CDR1 is SGHAT, CDR2 FQNNGV. The CDR3 spans 15 residues. Trimming removed 1 base from V and 14 bases from J; junction bases left unmatched: 11. The CDR3 DNA reads as TGTGCCAGCAGCTTAGGGCTCCTAGCGGGGGCCGGAGAGTTCTTC. Translated: CASSLGLLAGAGEFF.

The genes are TRBV28 and TRBJ2-3; D gene unclear. Trimming removed 6 bases from V and 6 bases from J, with 10 bases in between. The CDR3 has 12 residues. Germline V gene sequence: CDR1 MDHEN, CDR2 SYDVKM. The CDR3 DNA reads as TGTGCCAGCAGAACAGCCTCGGATACGCAGTATTTT. Its translation is CASRTASDTQYF. Drawing the rest from reference TRBV28 and TRBJ2-3, the complete variable domain is DVKVTQSSRYLVKRTGEKVFLECVQDMDHENMFWYRQDPGLGLRLIYFSYDVKMKEKGDIPEGYSVSREKKERFSLILESASTNQTSMYLCASRTASDTQYFGPGTRLTVL.

The chain carries TRBV25-1 and TRBJ1-1; tentatively, D is TRBD1 (5 bases). This CDR3 is built from 15 residues. Trimming removed 5 bases at V and 1 base at J, with 14 bases between. Per the germline V gene, CDR1 is MGHDK and CDR2 is SYGVNS. The chain's CDR3 is CASSPSWTKNTEAFF. The CDR3 DNA reads TGTGCCAGCAGTCCCTCTTGGACAAAGAACACTGAAGCTTTCTTT.

This chain uses TRBV11-2 with TRBJ2-7, with D unclear. V lost 0 bases to trimming and J lost 5 bases, with 5 bases between them. Germline V gene data show CDR1 as SGHAT and CDR2 as FQNNGV. This CDR3 contains 12 residues. The DNA of the CDR3 is TGTGCCAGCAGCTTAGATAGAGACGAGCAGTACTTC. Its protein is CASSLDRDEQYF.

The chain has TRBV7-8 and TRBJ2-7; D is uncertain. The CDR3 consists of 12 residues. Germline V lookup: CDR1 SGHVS, CDR2 FQNEAQ. V was shortened by 5 bases and J by 4 bases, with 9 bases between the two germline ends. DNA for the CDR3: TGTGCCAGCAGCCCGGGTGGGTACGAGCAGTACTTC. It translates to CASSPGGYEQYF.

The chain is built from TRBV5-8 and TRBJ2-4; D unresolved. Looked up from germline, CDR1 is SGHTS and CDR2 is YDEGEE. The CDR3 has 12 amino acids. Trimming pared 5 bases from V and 7 bases from J, leaving 10 bases between. This CDR3 reads CASRGGANIQYF. CDR3 in DNA: TGTGCCAGCAGGGGTGGAGCGAACATTCAGTACTTC.

The chain joins TRBV19 to TRBJ2-5; 10 positions agree with TRBD1. This CDR3 comprises 14 residues. Germline V CDR1 and CDR2: LNHDA, SQIVND (reference sequence). V gave up 8 bases and J gave up 5 bases; unmatched junction bases: 8. The CDR3 is CASDRGLVGETQYF. CDR3 in DNA: TGTGCCAGTGACAGGGGGCTAGTCGGGGAGACCCAGTACTTC.

The chain recombines TRBV30 with TRBJ2-3; 7 bases fit TRBD1. The ends lost 3 bases at V and 2 bases at J; junction bases unmatched: 11. This CDR3 region has 16 residues. The germline V gene encodes CDR1 GTSNPN and CDR2 SVGIG (reference sequence). The CDR3 here is CAWSRPQGTYTDTQYF. In nucleotides, the CDR3 is TGTGCCTGGAGCCGACCACAGGGGACATACACAGATACGCAGTATTTT.

This clone appeared many times. J is TRBJ2-3 and V is TRBV6-4; D might be TRBD1 (5 bases). Trimming cost V 3 bases and J 2 bases, with 6 bases left between them. From germline, CDR1 is MRHNA and CDR2 SNTAGT. The CDR3 totals 13 residues. CDR3 residues: CASSEGDTDTQYF. In DNA, the CDR3 is TGTGCCAGCAGTGAAGGGGACACAGATACGCAGTATTTT.

Comments on this clone: The same CDR3 arises from other DNA sequences in this sample as well. This rearrangement joins TRBV6-4 to TRBJ2-3, with 11 bases that match TRBD2. The CDR3 contains 15 residues. V dropped 0 bases and J dropped 6; count of bases not matched to a gene: 2. Germline V gives CDR1 MRHNA, CDR2 SNTAGT. CDR3 sequence: CASSDSSGGADTQYF. The CDR3 nucleotides are TGTGCCAGCAGTGACTCTAGCGGGGGGGCCGATACGCAGTATTTT.

This clone turned up a few times. The J gene is TRBJ1-6, the V gene TRBV10-3, with D hard to call. Trimming left V 2 bases short and J 9 bases short, with 8 bases between. The CDR3 totals 13 residues. Germline assignment: CDR1 ENHRY and CDR2 SYGVKD. CDR3 sequence reads: CAISEGSGSPLHF. In DNA form, the CDR3 reads TGTGCCATCAGTGAGGGCTCAGGTTCACCCCTCCACTTT.

This rearrangement joins TRBV6-5 to TRBJ1-2, with 8 nucleotides matching TRBD1. V dropped 5 bases and J dropped 3; count of bases not matched to a gene: 5. CDR1 and CDR2 (germline): MNHEY, SVGAGI. The CDR3 is 14 residues long. CDR3 bases: TGTGCCAGCAGTCCGAGGACAGGGCACTATGGCTACACCTTC. Residues: CASSPRTGHYGYTF.

The chain is built from TRBV7-9 and TRBJ2-2; no clear D. CDR1 and CDR2 (germline): SEHNR, FQNEAQ (reference sequence). The CDR3 extends over 15 amino acids. Trimming shortened V by 5 bases and J by 3 bases, and 13 bases separated the two germline ends. The CDR3 here is CASSPPEAYTGELFF. The CDR3 DNA is TGTGCCAGCAGCCCCCCCGAGGCTTACACCGGGGAGCTGTTTTTT.

The J gene is TRBJ1-1, the V gene TRBV6-5; the D is unclear. This CDR3 has 13 amino acids. Germline V gene sequence: CDR1 MNHEY, CDR2 SVGAGI. Trimming removed 6 bases at V and 6 bases at J, with 14 bases between. The CDR3 region is CASRPPVGAEAFF. CDR3 in DNA: TGTGCCAGCAGACCCCCCGTTGGAGCTGAAGCTTTCTTT.

The chain recombines TRBV5-4 with TRBJ2-1; 16 bases match TRBD2. The CDR3 is 16 amino acids. The V and J ends lost 0 bases and 12 bases, in that order; junction bases with no gene match: 6. Germline CDR1 is SGHNT and CDR2 is YYREEE (reference sequence). CDR3 sequence reads: CASSLGGTSGGDTQFF. CDR3 coding DNA: TGTGCCAGCAGCTTGGGAGGGACTAGCGGGGGGGATACGCAGTTCTTC. Full variable domain (outside the CDR3, taken from reference TRBV5-4 and TRBJ2-1): ETGVTQSPTHLIKTRGQQVTLRCSSQSGHNTVSWYQQALGQGPQFIFQYYREEENGRGNFPPRFSGLQFPNYSSELNVNALELDDSALYLCASSLGGTSGGDTQFFGPGTRLTVL.

V is TRBV7-9 and J is TRBJ1-5; 7 bases match TRBD1. The CDR3 extends over 15 amino acids. Germline CDR1 reads SEHNR; CDR2 reads FQNEAQ (reference sequence). With V trimmed by 5 bases and J by 0 bases, 4 bases remained unmatched. The CDR3 nucleotides are TGTGCCAGCAGCCCCGGGACAGATAGCAATCAGCCCCAGCATTTT. This codes for CASSPGTDSNQPQHF.

The V gene is TRBV9, the J gene TRBJ2-7; 8 positions agree with TRBD1. Trimming at V came to 4 bases and at J to 2 bases, leaving 5 bases not matched to a gene. There are 14 residues in the CDR3. Per germline, CDR1 SGDLS and CDR2 YYNGEE. The CDR3, as DNA: TGTGCCAGCAGCCCAGGGGGCTTCCCCTACGAGCAGTACTTC. Its protein is CASSPGGFPYEQYF. The variable domain in full, completed from reference TRBV9 and TRBJ2-7, reads DSGVTQTPKHLITATGQRVTLRCSPRSGDLSVYWYQQSLDQGLQFLIQYYNGEERAKGNILERFSAQQFPDLHSELNLSSLELGDSALYFCASSPGGFPYEQYFGPGTRLTVT.

The CDR3 region is CASSDLPVAGGGVSTDTQYF. The CDR3 DNA follows: TGTGCCAGCAGTGACCTTCCAGTAGCGGGAGGAGGGGTTAGCACAGATACGCAGTATTTT. V and J are TRBV6-4 and TRBJ2-3, with 10 bases that match TRBD2. CDR1 and CDR2 (germline): MRHNA, SNTAGT. J gave up 0 bases and V 2 bases, and 14 bases lay outside the gene matches. The CDR3 contains 20 residues.

The CDR3 spells CASSVATSSGPAADTQYF. DNA for the CDR3: TGTGCCAGCAGCGTAGCTACGTCGAGCGGGCCAGCGGCAGATACGCAGTATTTT. The rearrangement uses TRBV9 and TRBJ2-3, with a tentative D call TRBD2 (6 bases). V lost 0 bases and J 4 bases, leaving 21 bases between the germline ends. This CDR3 spans 18 amino acids. CDR1 and CDR2 (germline): SGDLS, YYNGEE. Looking up the rest from reference TRBV9 and TRBJ2-3 gives the full variable domain: DSGVTQTPKHLITATGQRVTLRCSPRSGDLSVYWYQQSLDQGLQFLIQYYNGEERAKGNILERFSAQQFPDLHSELNLSSLELGDSALYFCASSVATSSGPAADTQYFGPGTRLTVL.

CDR3 nucleotides: TGCGCCAGCAGCTTGCACGGGGAGGGGAGGGGTGAGCAGTTCTTC. Encoded protein: CASSLHGEGRGEQFF. The chain joins TRBV5-1 to TRBJ2-1, with 7 bases aligning to TRBD2. The CDR3 extends over 15 amino acids. With 1 base clipped from V and 9 bases from J, the junction kept 10 bases outside the gene matches. The germline CDR1 and CDR2 sequences are SGHRS and YFSETQ.

V usage is TRBV5-6 and J usage is TRBJ2-7, with D perhaps TRBD1 (5 bases). V lost 0 bases and J 2 bases, leaving 6 bases between the germline ends. CDR3 length: 13 residues. The germline CDR1 and CDR2 sequences are SGHDT and YYEEEE. The CDR3 protein is CASSLDRTYEQYF. CDR3 nucleotide sequence: TGTGCCAGCAGCTTGGACAGGACCTACGAGCAGTACTTC. The whole variable domain, remainder taken from reference TRBV5-6 and TRBJ2-7, is DAGVTQSPTHLIKTRGQQVTLRCSPKSGHDTVSWYQQALGQGPQFIFQYYEEEERQRGNFPDRFSGHQFPNYSSELNVNALLLGDSALYLCASSLDRTYEQYFGPGTRLTVT.

This chain links TRBV29-1 with TRBJ2-7, with 8 bases that match TRBD1. Trimming at V came to 7 bases and at J to 3 bases, leaving 11 bases not matched to a gene. CDR3 length: 14 residues. In germline, CDR1 is SQVTM, CDR2 ANQGSEA. The CDR3 DNA sequence: TGCAGCGCCGCAACCGGGACAGGATACTACGAGCAGTACTTC. Amino acid sequence: CSAATGTGYYEQYF.

The chain carries TRBV7-2 and TRBJ2-1; possible D gene TRBD2, 5 bases. Germline V gene sequence: CDR1 SGHTA, CDR2 FQGNSA. The CDR3 is 13 residues long. V lost 5 bases and J lost 10, with 15 bases in between. CDR3 loop: CASSIFPTTEQFF. CDR3 DNA sequence: TGTGCCAGCAGCATATTCCCGACTACCGAGCAGTTCTTC.

This chain links TRBV6-1 with TRBJ1-2; a possible D gene is TRBD1 (6 bases). The CDR3 sequence is 15 residues long. Germline values: CDR1 MNHNS, CDR2 SASEGT. V lost 8 bases and J lost 3, with 19 bases in between. CDR3: CASQGQGTRDYGYTF. CDR3 DNA sequence: TGTGCCAGCCAGGGGCAGGGAACAAGGGACTATGGCTACACCTTC.

The chain is built from TRBV2 and TRBJ2-5; tentative D call: TRBD1 (6 bases). The germline V and J ends were trimmed by 9 bases and 9 bases, with 17 bases remaining between them. The CDR3 consists of 12 residues. Looked up from germline, CDR1 is SNHLY and CDR2 is FYNNEI. CDR3: CARPRGPRAQYF. The CDR3 bases are TGTGCCAGACCCAGGGGCCCCAGGGCCCAGTACTTC. Together with reference TRBV2 and TRBJ2-5, the CDR3 gives the full variable domain: EPEVTQTPSHQVTQMGQEVILRCVPISNHLYFYWYRQILGQKVEFLVSFYNNEISEKSEIFDDQFSVERPDGSNFTLKIRSTKLEDSAMYFCARPRGPRAQYFGPGTRLLVL.

In this sample, this clone turned up once. The genes are TRBV19 and TRBJ1-3; a weak D match, TRBD1 (5 bases). The CDR3 has 14 amino acids. Germline V gives CDR1 LNHDA, CDR2 SQIVND (reference sequence). V was clipped by 5 bases and J by 4 bases, with 12 bases between them. CDR3 DNA sequence: TGTGCCAGTAGTGGGGCGGGAGTCGGAAACACCATATATTTT. Encoded protein: CASSGAGVGNTIYF. Using reference TRBV19 and TRBJ1-3 for the parts outside the CDR3, the full variable domain is DGGITQSPKYLFRKEGQNVTLSCEQNLNHDAMYWYRQDPGQGLRLIYYSQIVNDFQKGDIAEGYSVSREKKESFPLTVTSAQKNPTAFYLCASSGAGVGNTIYFGEGSWLTVV.

This clone was found a few times. This chain connects TRBV7-3 to TRBJ1-1; the match to TRBD1 covers 8 bases. Germline V gives CDR1 SGHTA, CDR2 FQGTGA. CDR3 length equals 12 residues. V was clipped by 3 bases and J by 8 bases; unmatched bases: 2. The CDR3 nucleotides read TGTGCCAGCAGCTTGGGACAGGAGGAAGCTTTCTTT. Protein sequence: CASSLGQEEAFF.

The CDR3 DNA is TGCAGCGTCCAAAGGGGGCCAGATACGCAGTATTTT. This encodes CSVQRGPDTQYF. The chain carries TRBV29-1 and TRBJ2-3; 7 bases agree with TRBD1. Germline-derived CDR1 and CDR2 are SQVTM and ANQGSEA. V dropped 6 bases and J dropped 4; count of bases not matched to a gene: 4. CDR3 length: 12 residues.